This TCR beta chain was sequenced for a study of long-term antiretroviral therapy in people with HIV. The run of the v3.0 immunoSEQ assay was at survey level. The repertoire was sequenced with immunoSEQ multiplex PCR; TCRdb's copy has only in-frame clones and lacks some. The sample has roughly 25,000 clones, approximately 93% seen once. The V gene lost 0 bases and the J gene lost 4 bases, with 9 bases spanning the gap. CDR3 length: 14 amino acids. Looked up from germline, CDR1 is SGHTA and CDR2 is FQGNSA. This TCR was sampled from a woman in her 40s with HIV. The chain joins TRBV7-2 to TRBJ1-2; D unclear. The sequencing used unsorted PBMCs, collected 7.6 years after starting antiretroviral therapy. CDR3 protein: CASSLATSGYGYTF. In DNA, the CDR3 is TGTGCCAGCAGCTTAGCGACATCTGGCTATGGCTACACCTTC.